This is a list of T cell receptor beta chains from one sample in a study of monozygotic twins with inflammatory bowel disease. Each CDR3 protein gets one entry in TCRdb, which reprocessed the 5' RACE reads and gives no DNA. The table lists around 380,000 distinct CDR3 sequences. The specimen was blood. The receptors were sampled from a human donor with ulcerative colitis or Crohn's disease, or a healthy co-twin of an affected twin (not recorded which). The CDR3 runs from the conserved cysteine through the conserved F or W.

TRBV5-8	TRBJ2-1	CASSSGLAGDSSYNEQFF
TRBV7-3	TRBJ2-3	CASSLRGWGLDADTQYF
TRBV3-1	TRBJ2-3	CASSQTNSLADTQYF
TRBV5-5	TRBJ2-1	CASSLPTAYNEQFF
TRBV2	TRBJ2-3	CASRDRAGANTDTQYF
TRBV27	TRBJ2-1	CASSLPPGLAGAEQFF
TRBV5-1	TRBJ1-5	CASSLTGTTNQPQHF
TRBV12-3/TRBV12-4	TRBJ1-1	CASSPGRAMNTEAFF
TRBV5-1	TRBJ2-5	CASSTGALQETQYF
TRBV15	TRBJ1-2	CATSRDRRLQGVDGYTF
TRBV19	TRBJ1-5	CAARSVISNQPQHF
TRBV7-6	TRBJ2-2	CASRRQGVNTGELFF
TRBV7-2	TRBJ2-3	CASSPRLAGTDTQYF
TRBV18	TRBJ2-5	CASSPGTSGTSGETQYF
TRBV5-1	TRBJ1-2	CASTRDRGDYGYTF
TRBV20-1	TRBJ2-5	CSASREFGTQYF
TRBV27	TRBJ2-7	CASRSGTGGVYEQYF
TRBV6-1	TRBJ2-2	CASAQRTANTGELFF
TRBV2	TRBJ2-5	CASIPRDKWEQETQYF
TRBV20-1	TRBJ2-3	CSARTSGTPAQYF